This T cell receptor (beta chain) is from a study of blood T cell repertoires in COVID-19. Background on the study: PBMCs, B-cell-depleted T cells, or T cells provided the cDNA or gDNA that made up the material.

This CDR3 has 15 amino acids. Unmatched junction bases numbered 7, after V lost 6 bases and J lost 2 bases. CDR1 is LNHDA, CDR2 SQIVND, per germline (reference sequence). The assay was immunoSEQ multiplex PCR, and TCRdb's table has in-frame clones only and misses some. The table includes a few hundred thousand clones, roughly 90% detected once. This TCR was recovered from a woman in her 50s who had recovered from COVID-19. The sample taken for sequencing was peripheral blood. The chain uses TRBV19 and TRBJ2-7, with 10 bases aligning to TRBD2. The CDR3 nucleotides are TGTGCCAGTAGCCCAACTAGCGGGAAAGCCTACGAGCAGTACTTC. Translating it yields CASSPTSGKAYEQYF.